This T cell receptor beta chain was observed in a study of cytomegalovirus exposure and HLA in healthy donors. Study-wide findings and caveats: Overall, approximately 150 TCR beta chains were annotated as cytomegalovirus-associated.

With 60 Vbeta and 13 Jbeta primers, the PCR was carried out. Generated by immunoSEQ multiplex PCR, the TCRdb table keeps only in-frame clones and is missing some. The table records about 240,000 clones, 70% to 90% of them present only once. Of note for this clone: Its target is unknown.

CDR3 length: 14 residues. The V end lost 8 bases, the J end lost 4 bases, and 19 bases lay between the germline ends. Looked up from germline, CDR1 is SQVTM and CDR2 is ANQGSEA. The chain links TRBV29-1 to TRBJ2-3, with D maybe TRBD1 (5 bases). Input material: PBMCs. The receptor's source is a woman aged 55-70 years in good health and CMV-seropositive. The CDR3 bases are TGCAGCTCCACCCCTGACAGAAGCGCAGATACGCAGTATTTT. Translation gives CSSTPDRSADTQYF.